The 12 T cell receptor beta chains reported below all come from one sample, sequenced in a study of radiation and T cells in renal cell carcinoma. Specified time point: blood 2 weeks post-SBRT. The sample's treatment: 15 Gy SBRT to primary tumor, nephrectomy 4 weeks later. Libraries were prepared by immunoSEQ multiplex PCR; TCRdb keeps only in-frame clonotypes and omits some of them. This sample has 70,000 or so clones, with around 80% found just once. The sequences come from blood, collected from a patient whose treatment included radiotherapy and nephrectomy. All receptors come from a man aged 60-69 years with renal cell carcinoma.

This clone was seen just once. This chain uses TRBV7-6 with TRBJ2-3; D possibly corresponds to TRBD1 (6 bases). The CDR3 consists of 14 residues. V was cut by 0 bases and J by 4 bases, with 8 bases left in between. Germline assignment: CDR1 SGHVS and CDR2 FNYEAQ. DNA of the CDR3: TGTGCCAGCAGCTTAGCACAGGGTTCAGATACGCAGTATTTT. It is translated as CASSLAQGSDTQYF. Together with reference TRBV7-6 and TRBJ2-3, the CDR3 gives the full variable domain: GAGVSQSPRYKVTKRGQDVALRCDPISGHVSLYWYRQALGQGPEFLTYFNYEAQQDKSGLPNDRFSAERPEGSISTLTIQRTEQRDSAMYRCASSLAQGSDTQYFGPGTRLTVL.

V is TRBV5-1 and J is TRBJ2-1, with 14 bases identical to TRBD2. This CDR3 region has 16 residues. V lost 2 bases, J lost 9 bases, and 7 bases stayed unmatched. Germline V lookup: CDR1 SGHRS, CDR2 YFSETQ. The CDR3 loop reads CASSFAGTSGSIEQFF. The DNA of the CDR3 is TGCGCCAGCAGCTTCGCCGGGACTAGCGGGAGTATTGAGCAGTTCTTC.

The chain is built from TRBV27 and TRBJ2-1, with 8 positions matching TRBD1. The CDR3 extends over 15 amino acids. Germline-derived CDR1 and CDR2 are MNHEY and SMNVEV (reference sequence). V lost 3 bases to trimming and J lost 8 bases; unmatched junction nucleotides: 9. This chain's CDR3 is CASSLQGAPGDEQFF. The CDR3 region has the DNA TGTGCCAGCAGTTTGCAGGGGGCGCCAGGTGATGAGCAGTTCTTC.

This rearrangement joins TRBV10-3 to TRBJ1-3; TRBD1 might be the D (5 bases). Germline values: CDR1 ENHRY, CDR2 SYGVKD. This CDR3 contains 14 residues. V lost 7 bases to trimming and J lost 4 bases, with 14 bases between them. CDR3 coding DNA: TGTGCCATCACTCCAGGGCTAGAAGGAAACACCATATATTTT. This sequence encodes CAITPGLEGNTIYF.

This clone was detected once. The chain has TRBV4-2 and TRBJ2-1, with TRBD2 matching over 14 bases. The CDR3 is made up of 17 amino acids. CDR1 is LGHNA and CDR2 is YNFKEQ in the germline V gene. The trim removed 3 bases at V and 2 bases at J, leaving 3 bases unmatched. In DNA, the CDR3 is TGTGCCAGCAGCCAGACTAGCGGGAGGGGGCCCTACAATGAGCAGTTCTTC. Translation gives CASSQTSGRGPYNEQFF.

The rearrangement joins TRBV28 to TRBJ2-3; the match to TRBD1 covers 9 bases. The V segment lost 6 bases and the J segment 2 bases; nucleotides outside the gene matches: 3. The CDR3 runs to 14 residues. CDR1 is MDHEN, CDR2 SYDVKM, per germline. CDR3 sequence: CASSGQGPTDTQYF. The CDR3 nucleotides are TGTGCCAGCAGCGGACAGGGGCCCACAGATACGCAGTATTTT.

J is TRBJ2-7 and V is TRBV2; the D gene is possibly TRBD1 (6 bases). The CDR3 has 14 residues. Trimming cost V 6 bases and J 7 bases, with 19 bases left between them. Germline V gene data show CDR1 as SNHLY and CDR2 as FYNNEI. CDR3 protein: CASRPETGRGEQYF. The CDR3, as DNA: TGTGCCAGCAGGCCCGAAACAGGGAGAGGTGAGCAGTACTTC.

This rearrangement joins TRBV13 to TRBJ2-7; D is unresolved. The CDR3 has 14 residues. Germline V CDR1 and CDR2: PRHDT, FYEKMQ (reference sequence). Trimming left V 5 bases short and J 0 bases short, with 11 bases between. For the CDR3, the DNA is TGTGCCAGCAGCCTGCGCGTTAGCTCCTACGAGCAGTACTTC. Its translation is CASSLRVSSYEQYF.

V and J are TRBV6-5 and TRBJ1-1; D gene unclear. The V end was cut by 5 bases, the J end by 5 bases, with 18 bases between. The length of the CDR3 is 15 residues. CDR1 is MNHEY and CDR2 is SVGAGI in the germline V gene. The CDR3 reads CASSRSTGFVTEAFF. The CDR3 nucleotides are TGTGCCAGCAGTCGATCCACGGGATTTGTTACTGAAGCTTTCTTT.

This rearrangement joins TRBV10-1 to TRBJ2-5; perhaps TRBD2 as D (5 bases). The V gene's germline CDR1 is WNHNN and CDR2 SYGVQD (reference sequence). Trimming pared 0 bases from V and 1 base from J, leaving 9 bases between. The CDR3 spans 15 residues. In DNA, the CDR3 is TGCGCCAGCAGTGAGTCGAAAAGCGGCCAAGAGACCCAGTACTTC. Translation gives CASSESKSGQETQYF.

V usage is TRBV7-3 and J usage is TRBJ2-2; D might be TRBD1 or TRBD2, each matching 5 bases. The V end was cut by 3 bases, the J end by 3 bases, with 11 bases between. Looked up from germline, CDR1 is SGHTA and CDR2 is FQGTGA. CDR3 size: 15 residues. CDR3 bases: TGTGCCAGCAGCTTCCGGGACGGCTACACCGGGGAGCTGTTTTTT. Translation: CASSFRDGYTGELFF.

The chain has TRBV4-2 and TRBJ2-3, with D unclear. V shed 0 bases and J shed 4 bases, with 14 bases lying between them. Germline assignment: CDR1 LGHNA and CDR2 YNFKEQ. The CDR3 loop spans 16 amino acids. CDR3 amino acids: CASSQDSPDRADTQYF. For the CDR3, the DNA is TGTGCCAGCAGCCAAGATAGTCCAGATAGGGCAGATACGCAGTATTTT.